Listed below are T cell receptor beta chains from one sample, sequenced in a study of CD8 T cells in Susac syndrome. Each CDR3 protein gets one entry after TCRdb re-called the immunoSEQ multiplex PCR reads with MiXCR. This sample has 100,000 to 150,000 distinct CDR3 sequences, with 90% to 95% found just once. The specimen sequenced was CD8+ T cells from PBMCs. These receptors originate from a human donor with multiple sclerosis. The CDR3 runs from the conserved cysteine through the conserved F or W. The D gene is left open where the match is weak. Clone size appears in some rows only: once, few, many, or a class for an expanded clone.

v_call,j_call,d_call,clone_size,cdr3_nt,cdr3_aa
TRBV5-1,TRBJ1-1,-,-,TGCGCCAGCAGCTTGGTGGACTCGGAAGCTTTCTTT,CASSLVDSEAFF
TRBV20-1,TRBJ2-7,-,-,TGCAGTGCTAGAGACCGGGACACCGACTACGAGCAGTACTTC,CSARDRDTDYEQYF
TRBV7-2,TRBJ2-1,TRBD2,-,TGTGCCAGCAGCCCTAGCGGGGGGGCCGGCGATGAGCAGTTCTTC,CASSPSGGAGDEQFF
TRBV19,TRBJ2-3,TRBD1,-,TGTGCCAGTAGCCTTTCAGGGGGAGCGCAGTATTTT,CASSLSGGAQYF
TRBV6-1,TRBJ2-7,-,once,TGTGCCAGCAGTGATGTGGGCCCCACCTACGAGCAGTACTTC,CASSDVGPTYEQYF
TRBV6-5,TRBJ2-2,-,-,TGTGCCAGCCAGCGGGCGGTTACCGGGGAGCTGTTTTTT,CASQRAVTGELFF
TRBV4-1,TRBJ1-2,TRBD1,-,TGCGCCAGCAGCCCTACAGGGGGCAGGAGTTATGGCTACACCTTC,CASSPTGGRSYGYTF
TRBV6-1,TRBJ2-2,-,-,TGTGCCAGCACACCAGGCCGCAGTAAAACCGGGGAGCTGTTTTTT,CASTPGRSKTGELFF
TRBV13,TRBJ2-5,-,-,TGTGCCAGCAGCTTCCGACAAGAGACCCAGTACTTC,CASSFRQETQYF
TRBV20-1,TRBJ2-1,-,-,TGCAGTGCACAAGATGGTTTTCGGTCCAATGAGCAGTTCTTC,CSAQDGFRSNEQFF
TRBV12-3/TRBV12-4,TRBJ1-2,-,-,TGTGCCAGCAGTTCCGGGTGGACGGGCTACACCTTC,CASSSGWTGYTF
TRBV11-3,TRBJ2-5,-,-,TGTGCCAGCAGCTTCGTCTTACAAGAGACCCAGTACTTC,CASSFVLQETQYF
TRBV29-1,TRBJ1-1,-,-,TGCAGCGCTGCACCGGGAGAAAAGAACACTGAAGCTTTCTTT,CSAAPGEKNTEAFF
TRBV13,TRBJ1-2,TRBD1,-,TGTGCCAGCAGCTCTGGGACAGAGTATTATGGCTACACCTTC,CASSSGTEYYGYTF
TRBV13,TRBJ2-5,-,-,TGTGCCAGCAGCTTGCGGGGAGCCCAAGAGACCCAGTACTTC,CASSLRGAQETQYF
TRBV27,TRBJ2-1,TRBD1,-,TGTGCCAGCAGTTTATCAAGGGGGCGGGATGAGCAGTTCTTC,CASSLSRGRDEQFF
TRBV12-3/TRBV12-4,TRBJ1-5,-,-,TGTGCCAGCAGTAGCCCGGGACGGAACGAGAGCAATCAGCCCCAGCATTTT,CASSSPGRNESNQPQHF
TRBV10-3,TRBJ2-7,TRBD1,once,TGTGCCATCAGTGGGGCCGGGACAGTGGGCTACGAGCAGTACTTC,CAISGAGTVGYEQYF
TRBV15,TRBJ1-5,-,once,TGTGCCACCAGCAGGTACAATCAGCCCCAGCATTTT,CATSRYNQPQHF
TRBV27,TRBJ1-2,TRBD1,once,TGTGCCAGCAGTTACCCGGGACAGCCCTATGGCTACACCTTC,CASSYPGQPYGYTF
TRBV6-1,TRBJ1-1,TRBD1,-,TGTGCCAGCAGTGCGGGACAGGGTCCGGGAGCTTTCTTT,CASSAGQGPGAFF
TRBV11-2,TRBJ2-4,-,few,TGTGCCAGCAGCTTAGGAACGGGGATAGCCAAAAACATTCAGTACTTC,CASSLGTGIAKNIQYF
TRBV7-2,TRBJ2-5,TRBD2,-,TGTGCCAGCACCGGTAGCGGGAGGGCCAAAGAGACCCAGTACTTC,CASTGSGRAKETQYF
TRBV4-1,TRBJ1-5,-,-,TGCGCCAGCAGCGAAAGATTGACAGCTAATCAGCCCCAGCATTTT,CASSERLTANQPQHF
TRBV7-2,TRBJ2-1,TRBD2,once,TGTGCCAGCAGCTTAGCCCCCTTTGGGCTAGCGGATTACAATGAGCAGTTCTTC,CASSLAPFGLADYNEQFF
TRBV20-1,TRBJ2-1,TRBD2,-,TGCAGTGCTAGAGATGGGCTCACTAGCGGGGCAGAGCAGTTCTTC,CSARDGLTSGAEQFF
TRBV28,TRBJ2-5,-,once,TGTGCCAGCAGCAGGGACATCCTCCAAGAGACCCAGTACTTC,CASSRDILQETQYF
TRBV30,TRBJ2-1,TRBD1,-,TGTGCCTGGAGTTCCGGGACAGGGTCGGATGAGCAGTTCTTC,CAWSSGTGSDEQFF
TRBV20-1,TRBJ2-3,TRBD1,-,TGCAGTGGCGCTAATGACAGGGCCACAGATACGCAGTATTTT,CSGANDRATDTQYF
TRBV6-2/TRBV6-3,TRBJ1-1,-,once,TGTGCCAGCAGTTACACGGCCTCGTGGAACACTGAAGCTTTCTTT,CASSYTASWNTEAFF
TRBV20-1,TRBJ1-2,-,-,TGCAGTGCTTCCTCCGGGGCCCTCGGCTATGGCTACACCTTC,CSASSGALGYGYTF
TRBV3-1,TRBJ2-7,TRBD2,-,TGTGCCAGCGCCTTACTAGCGGGGGGCGTGAGCTCCTACGAGCAGTACTTC,CASALLAGGVSSYEQYF
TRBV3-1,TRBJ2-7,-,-,TGTGCCAGCAGCCAAGATACCAGGAATTCCTACGAGCAGTACTTC,CASSQDTRNSYEQYF
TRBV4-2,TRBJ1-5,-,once,TGTGCCAGCAGCCTTTCGGAATCTCAGCCCCAGCATTTT,CASSLSESQPQHF
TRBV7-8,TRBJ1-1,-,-,TGTGCCAGCAGCTTGGGCACGGTCCTAGGGACTGAAGCTTTCTTT,CASSLGTVLGTEAFF
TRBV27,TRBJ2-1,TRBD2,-,TGTGCCAGCAGTTTATCGGGGGCTAGCGGGGGTGGCGGAGAGTTCTTC,CASSLSGASGGGGEFF
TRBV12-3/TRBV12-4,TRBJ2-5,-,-,TGTGCCAGCAGTTTTTTGGCGGGTCAAGAGACCCAGTACTTC,CASSFLAGQETQYF
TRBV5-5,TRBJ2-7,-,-,TGTGCCAGCAGCTTGGGTCAGGGGAGTGAGCAGTACTTC,CASSLGQGSEQYF
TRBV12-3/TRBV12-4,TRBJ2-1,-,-,TGTGCCATCCCCCGGGACAATACAGATGAGCAGTTCTTC,CAIPRDNTDEQFF
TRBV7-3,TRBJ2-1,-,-,TGTGCCAGCAGCTTAAGGCCAGGTCCCTACAATGAGCAGTTCTTC,CASSLRPGPYNEQFF
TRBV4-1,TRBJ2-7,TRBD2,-,TGCGCCAGCAGCCAAGGGGGACTAGTGTACTTC,CASSQGGLVYF
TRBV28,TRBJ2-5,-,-,TGTGCCAGCAGTTTGGTTCAGGACGCCCGTGAGACCCAGTACTTC,CASSLVQDARETQYF
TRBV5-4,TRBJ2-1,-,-,TGTGCCAGCAGCCGTCTTGGGGACACGGGCCCTGGTGAGCAGTTCTTC,CASSRLGDTGPGEQFF
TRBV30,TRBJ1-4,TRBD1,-,TGTGCCTGGAGTTGGACAGGGGGAGAAAAACTGTTTTTT,CAWSWTGGEKLFF
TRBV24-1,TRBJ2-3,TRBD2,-,TGTGCCACCAGTCCGTCGGGTGCGACTAGCGGGAGCAGCCAGTATTTT,CATSPSGATSGSSQYF
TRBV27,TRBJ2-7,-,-,TGTGCCAGCAGTTTAACCCTAGCTTACACCTACGAGCAGTACTTC,CASSLTLAYTYEQYF
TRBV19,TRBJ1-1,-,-,TGTGCCAGTAGTATAGATGGGGAGACCACTGAAGCTTTCTTT,CASSIDGETTEAFF
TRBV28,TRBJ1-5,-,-,-,CASSFLAAHQPQHF
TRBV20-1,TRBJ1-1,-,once,TGCAGTGCTAGAGATAACGCGAACACTGAAGCTTTCTTT,CSARDNANTEAFF
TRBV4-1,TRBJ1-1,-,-,TGCGCCAGCAGCCTCTTATGGGCGGCAGGAAGGCCTGGCGATGAAGCTTTCTTT,CASSLLWAAGRPGDEAFF
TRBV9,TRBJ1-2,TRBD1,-,TGTGCCAGCAGCGTTGGGGGACAGGCCTATGGCTACACCTTC,CASSVGGQAYGYTF
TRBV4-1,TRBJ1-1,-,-,TGCGCCAGCAGCCAACTAATGAACACTGAAGCTTTCTTT,CASSQLMNTEAFF